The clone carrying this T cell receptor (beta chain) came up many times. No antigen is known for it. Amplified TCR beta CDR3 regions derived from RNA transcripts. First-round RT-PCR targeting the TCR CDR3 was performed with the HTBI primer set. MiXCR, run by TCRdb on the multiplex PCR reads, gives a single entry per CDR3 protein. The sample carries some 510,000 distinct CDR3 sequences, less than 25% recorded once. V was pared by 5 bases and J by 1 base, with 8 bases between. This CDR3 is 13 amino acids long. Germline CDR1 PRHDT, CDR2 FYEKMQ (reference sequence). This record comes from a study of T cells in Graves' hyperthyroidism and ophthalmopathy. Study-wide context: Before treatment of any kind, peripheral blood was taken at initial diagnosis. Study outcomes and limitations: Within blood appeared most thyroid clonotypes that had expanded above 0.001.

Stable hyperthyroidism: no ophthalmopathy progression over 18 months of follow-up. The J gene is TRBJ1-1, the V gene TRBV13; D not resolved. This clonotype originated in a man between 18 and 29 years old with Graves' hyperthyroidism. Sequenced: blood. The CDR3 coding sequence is TGTGCCAGCAGCACCTACACGAACACTGAAGCTTTCTTT. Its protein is CASSTYTNTEAFF.